The rows below give T cell receptor beta chains drawn from one sample of a study of T cells of healthy individuals. TCRdb reprocessed the 5' RACE reads via MiXCR and lists one record per CDR3 protein. Of over 95,000 distinct CDR3 sequences in the sample, roughly 18% were seen once. The receptors derive from a human donor in good health. Each CDR3 is given with its conserved first and last residue. A D gene is named only where the DNA matches it firmly. Only some rows state a clone size, as once, few, many or a class for expanded clones.

TRBV28	-	-	TRBJ1-4	15	CASAAGGLSVEKLFF	TGTGCCAGCGCTGCCGGGGGGCTGAGTGTGGAAAAACTGTTTTTT
TRBV2	-	-	TRBJ2-5	15	CASSEWSSVQETQYF	TGTGCCAGCAGTGAATGGTCCAGCGTGCAAGAGACCCAGTACTTC
TRBV29-1	-	-	TRBJ2-7	11	CSVKVPYEQYF	TGCAGCGTTAAGGTCCCCTACGAGCAGTACTTC
TRBV7-2	TRBD2	-	TRBJ2-2	17	CASSLRAGDKKTGELFF	TGTGCCAGCAGCTTACGAGCGGGAGATAAAAAAACCGGGGAGCTGTTTTTT
TRBV5-5	-	few	TRBJ2-7	15	CASTTLWASTYEQYF	TGTGCCAGCACCACGCTCTGGGCTTCTACCTACGAGCAGTACTTC
TRBV7-2	-	few	TRBJ2-3	12	CASSFKGDTQYF	TGTGCCAGCAGCTTTAAAGGAGATACGCAGTATTTT
TRBV6-6	TRBD1	few	TRBJ1-2	15	CASSSLQGANYGYTF	TGTGCCAGCAGTTCGTTACAGGGGGCTAACTATGGCTACACCTTC
TRBV12-3/TRBV12-4	-	-	TRBJ2-2	10	CASSLGELFF	TGTGCCAGCAGTTTAGGGGAGCTGTTTTTT
TRBV4-3	TRBD1	once	TRBJ1-6	15	CASSPRDRGDSPLHF	TGCGCCAGCAGCCCCCGGGACAGGGGAGATTCACCCCTCCACTTT
TRBV3-1	-	many	TRBJ2-5	14	CASSQDWSSETQYF	TGTGCCAGCAGCCAAGATTGGAGTTCAGAGACCCAGTACTTC
TRBV11-1	TRBD2	-	TRBJ2-7	15	CASSLRSSGANEQYF	TGTGCCAGCAGCTTAAGGTCTAGCGGGGCGAACGAGCAGTACTTC
TRBV7-2	-	few	TRBJ1-2	17	CASSLMALTVPNYGYTF	TGTGCCAGCAGCTTAATGGCCCTGACGGTACCTAACTATGGCTACACCTTC
TRBV20-1	-	-	TRBJ2-5	17	CSARGSGRPGLQETQYF	TGCAGTGCTAGAGGGTCAGGGCGGCCAGGCCTACAAGAGACCCAGTACTTC
TRBV28	TRBD1	few	TRBJ1-1	15	CASNAGTGVNTEAFF	TGTGCCAGCAATGCCGGGACAGGGGTTAACACTGAAGCTTTCTTT
TRBV24-1	-	-	TRBJ2-7	13	CATRGTATYEQYF	TGTGCCACCAGGGGGACGGCCACCTACGAGCAGTACTTC
TRBV10-3	-	few	TRBJ2-3	15	CAISLGGPGTDTQYF	TGTGCCATCTCTTTAGGGGGGCCGGGCACAGATACGCAGTATTTT
TRBV28	-	few	TRBJ2-1	13	CASSPKDIGEQFF	TGTGCCAGCAGTCCGAAGGACATTGGTGAGCAGTTCTTC
TRBV4-3	TRBD2	few	TRBJ2-1	15	CASSQVPAGYTEQFF	TGCGCCAGCAGCCAAGTCCCAGCGGGGTATACTGAGCAGTTCTTC
TRBV7-2	-	few	TRBJ2-3	14	CASSLKQGGDTQYF	TGTGCCAGCAGCTTGAAACAGGGAGGGGATACGCAGTATTTT
TRBV9	-	few	TRBJ2-3	14	CASSPRPSSDTQYF	TGTGCCAGCAGCCCCCGTCCTAGCTCAGATACGCAGTATTTT
TRBV5-6	TRBD1	few	TRBJ2-7	17	CASSQGTVGTGAKEQYF	TGTGCCAGCAGCCAAGGGACAGTAGGGACAGGGGCTAAAGAGCAGTACTTC
TRBV7-9	-	few	TRBJ1-2	15	CASSLSTGPGSGYTF	TGTGCCAGCAGCTTATCGACCGGTCCGGGGTCTGGCTACACCTTC
TRBV7-2	TRBD1	many	TRBJ1-2	15	CASSPRTGGSYGYTF	TGTGCCAGCAGCCCACGGACAGGAGGGAGCTATGGCTACACCTTC
TRBV11-1	-	-	TRBJ2-3	15	CASSRRRSAADTQYF	TGTGCCAGCAGCCGCCGGCGGAGCGCCGCAGATACGCAGTATTTT
TRBV2	-	many	TRBJ1-1	13	CASSERGGVRAFF	TGTGCCAGCAGTGAACGTGGTGGGGTGAGGGCTTTCTTT
TRBV7-3	-	-	TRBJ2-7	14	CASSLGPGPYEQYF	TGTGCCAGCAGCTTGGGCCCCGGACCCTACGAGCAGTACTTC
TRBV18	-	many	TRBJ1-3	15	CASSPPRGSGNTIYF	TGTGCCAGCTCACCCCCGAGGGGCTCTGGAAACACCATATATTTT
TRBV7-8	-	many	TRBJ2-7	18	CASSLVWVRTRSSYEQYF	TGTGCCAGCAGCTTAGTATGGGTGCGGACACGATCATCCTACGAGCAGTACTTC
TRBV6-4	-	-	TRBJ2-2	13	CASSARDTGELFF	TGTGCCAGCAGTGCGAGGGACACCGGGGAGCTGTTTTTT
TRBV18	-	-	TRBJ2-7	13	CASSPQRDGEQYF	TGTGCCAGCTCACCACAACGGGACGGCGAGCAGTACTTC
TRBV7-3	-	-	TRBJ1-1	15	CASSLTPTANTEAFF	TGTGCCAGCAGCTTAACTCCGACAGCGAACACTGAAGCTTTCTTT
TRBV5-1	-	-	TRBJ1-1	14	CASSLGGVHTEAFF	TGCGCCAGCAGCTTGGGAGGGGTTCACACTGAAGCTTTCTTT
TRBV18	-	-	TRBJ1-6	12	CASSGDRSPLHF	TGTGCCAGCTCAGGGGACCGCTCACCCCTCCACTTT
TRBV7-2	-	-	TRBJ2-6	15	CASSQHHSGANVLTF	TGTGCCAGCAGCCAACACCACTCTGGGGCCAACGTCCTGACTTTC
TRBV7-8	-	-	TRBJ2-5	14	CASSPAAGQETQYF	TGTGCCAGCAGCCCCGCGGCAGGCCAAGAGACCCAGTACTTC
TRBV12-3/TRBV12-4	-	-	TRBJ1-2	12	CASKAGHYGYTF	TGTGCCAGCAAAGCGGGACACTATGGCTACACCTTC
TRBV20-1	-	few	TRBJ1-2	13	CSAAREEGYGYTF	TGCAGTGCGGCGAGGGAAGAAGGCTATGGCTACACCTTC
TRBV6-2/TRBV6-3	TRBD1	few	TRBJ2-7	16	CASRSAGQGRDYEQYF	TGTGCCAGCAGATCCGCCGGACAGGGAAGGGACTACGAGCAGTACTTC
TRBV28	TRBD2	-	TRBJ2-5	14	CASSLRFGGETQYF	TGTGCCAGCAGTTTACGGTTCGGGGGGGAGACCCAGTACTTC
TRBV4-2	TRBD1	-	TRBJ1-1	15	CASSTRDRGGTEAFF	TGTGCCAGCAGCACCCGGGACAGGGGTGGGACTGAAGCTTTCTTT
TRBV9	-	-	TRBJ1-6	15	CASSESGSYNSPLHF	TGTGCCAGCAGCGAGTCCGGCTCCTATAATTCACCCCTCCACTTT
TRBV4-1	-	-	TRBJ2-5	16	CASSQETGLRGETQYF	TGCGCCAGCAGCCAAGAGACAGGACTTAGGGGAGAGACCCAGTACTTC
TRBV13	-	many	TRBJ2-1	11	CASSWGQEQFF	TGTGCCAGCAGCTGGGGACAAGAGCAGTTCTTC
TRBV6-6	-	-	TRBJ2-1	17	CASSYPVRGSTYNEQFF	TGTGCCAGCAGTTACCCAGTACGGGGATCCACCTACAATGAGCAGTTCTTC
TRBV12-3/TRBV12-4	TRBD1	many	TRBJ2-2	14	CASSPGQGGGELFF	TGTGCCAGCAGTCCGGGACAGGGCGGCGGGGAGCTGTTTTTT
TRBV6-4	-	medium-sized	TRBJ2-2	14	CASSDSSATGELFF	TGTGCCAGCAGTGACTCGTCAGCAACCGGGGAGCTGTTTTTT
TRBV7-9	TRBD2	-	TRBJ2-5	15	CASSRAGALQETQYF	TGTGCCAGCAGCCGAGCGGGGGCCCTACAAGAGACCCAGTACTTC
TRBV20-1	TRBD2	-	TRBJ2-3	16	CSASGVAGGRTDTQYF	TGCAGTGCTAGTGGCGTAGCGGGAGGGCGCACAGATACGCAGTATTTT